This T cell receptor beta chain was found in a study of response to subunit inactivated influenza vaccine. Comments on this clonotype: Its antigen is unknown.

There are 15 residues in the CDR3. Germline V lookup: CDR1 MNHEY, CDR2 SVGAGI. Trimming shortened V by 2 bases and J by 0 bases, and 9 bases separated the two germline ends. Study-wide results and limits: Authors suggested few new T cells are recruited by each seasonal influenza vaccination.

One entry per CDR3 protein results from TCRdb running MiXCR on the RT-PCR reads. The sample includes fewer than 700,000 distinct CDR3 sequences, roughly 13% of them seen just once. This receptor was identified in a man aged 50-60 years who received an inactivated influenza vaccine. The source was PBMCs from blood, collected 40 to 50 days after vaccination. The chain couples TRBV6-5 to TRBJ2-3; perhaps D is TRBD1 or TRBD2 (5 bases each). The CDR3 here is CASSYEGPSTDTQYF. In DNA, the CDR3 is TGTGCCAGCAGTTACGAGGGGCCAAGCACAGATACGCAGTATTTT.